These 7 T cell receptor beta chains were all obtained from the same sample, sequenced in a study of OX40 agonist ivuxolimab in advanced cancers. The protocol was immunoSEQ multiplex PCR, while the TCRdb copy is restricted to in-frame clones and leaves out a portion. The sample contains tens of thousands of clones, 80% to 90% of which appear only once. Sequenced here: CD4+ or CD8+ T cells sorted from blood, sampled in a trial of the OX40 agonist ivuxolimab. These TCRs come from an adult with an advanced solid tumor such as melanoma, head and neck, liver or kidney cancer.

J is TRBJ2-7 and V is TRBV10-2; 9 nucleotides match TRBD1. Losses at the gene ends were 3 bases for V and 3 bases for J; bases not matched to a gene: 9. Germline V lookup: CDR1 WSHSY, CDR2 SAAADI. This CDR3 region has 16 residues. CDR3 bases: TGCGCCAGCAGTGACGGGTTACAGGGGGCCTTCTACGAGCAGTACTTC. Residues: CASSDGLQGAFYEQYF.

This sequence joins TRBV9 and TRBJ1-2, with a tentative D call TRBD1 (6 bases). From germline, CDR1 is SGDLS and CDR2 YYNGEE. The CDR3 runs to 15 residues. V dropped 0 bases and J dropped 8 bases, with 17 bases sitting between them. This CDR3 is CASSVGSGEVGGYTF. The CDR3 DNA is TGTGCCAGCAGCGTAGGGTCAGGGGAGGTAGGAGGCTACACCTTC.

Written as DNA, the CDR3 is TGTGCCAGCAGCCTTCACCTGAGGTGGGTCCCCTACGAGCAGTACTTC. This encodes CASSLHLRWVPYEQYF. The rearrangement joins TRBV21-1 to TRBJ2-5; no DNA check was done on the table's D call, TRBD2. The DNA end lines up better with TRBJ2-7; the J call may be wrong. TRBV21-1 is classified as a pseudogene. The CDR3 length is 16 residues.

This rearrangement joins TRBV6-5 to TRBJ2-7, with TRBD1 matching 9 bases. CDR3 length: 14 amino acids. V shed 6 bases and J 6 bases; nucleotides not matched to a gene: 9. Germline values: CDR1 MNHEY, CDR2 SVGAGI. CDR3 nucleotide sequence: TGTGCCAGCAGCCCCGGGACAGGGTTTCTCGAGCAGTACTTC. Translating it yields CASSPGTGFLEQYF.

This rearrangement joins TRBV13 to TRBJ2-2, with TRBD1 identical over 7 bases. The germline V gene encodes CDR1 PRHDT and CDR2 FYEKMQ (reference sequence). V shed 5 bases and J 5 bases; nucleotides not matched to a gene: 8. There are 15 residues in the CDR3. The CDR3 DNA reads as TGTGCCAGCAGCGATAGACAGGGAGTTACCGGGGAGCTGTTTTTT. It encodes CASSDRQGVTGELFF.

The rearrangement links TRBV11-2 to TRBJ1-5; D is uncertain. Per the germline V gene, CDR1 is SGHAT and CDR2 is FQNNGV. The CDR3 length is 15 residues. Trimming stripped 0 bases from V and 0 bases from J, with 6 bases between. The CDR3 reads CASSLEGSSNQPQHF. Written as DNA, the CDR3 is TGTGCCAGCAGCTTAGAGGGCAGTAGCAATCAGCCCCAGCATTTT.

This clone was detected once. V and J are TRBV29-1 and TRBJ2-5; no firm D call. Trimming stripped 3 bases from V and 5 bases from J, with 4 bases between. CDR1 and CDR2 (germline): SQVTM, ANQGSEA. The CDR3 consists of 10 residues. The DNA of the CDR3 is TGCAGCGTTGATTGGGAGACCCAGTACTTC. The encoded protein is CSVDWETQYF.